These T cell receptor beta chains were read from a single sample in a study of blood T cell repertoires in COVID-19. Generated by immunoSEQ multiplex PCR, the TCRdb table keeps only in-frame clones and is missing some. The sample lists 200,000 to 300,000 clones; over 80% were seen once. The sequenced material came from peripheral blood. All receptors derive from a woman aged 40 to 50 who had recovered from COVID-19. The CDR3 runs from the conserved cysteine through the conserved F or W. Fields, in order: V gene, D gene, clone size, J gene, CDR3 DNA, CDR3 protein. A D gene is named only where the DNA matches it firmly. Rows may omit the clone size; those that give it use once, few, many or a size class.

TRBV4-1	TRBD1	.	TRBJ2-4	TGCGCCAGCAGCCAAGCTCCTGGGACAGGGGAGTACTTC	CASSQAPGTGEYF
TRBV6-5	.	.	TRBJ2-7	TGTGCCAGCAGTTTAACAGGGTCAGCCTACGAGCAGTACTTC	CASSLTGSAYEQYF
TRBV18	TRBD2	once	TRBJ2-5	TGTGCCAGCTCACCGGGACTAGCGGGCAGCGAAGAGACCCAGTACTTC	CASSPGLAGSEETQYF
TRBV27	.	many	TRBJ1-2	TGTGCCAGCAGTCAGGAAAGGGGTTCCTATGGCTACACCTTC	CASSQERGSYGYTF
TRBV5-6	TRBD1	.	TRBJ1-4	TGTGCCAGCAGTCCACAGGGGAATGAAAAACTGTTTTTT	CASSPQGNEKLFF
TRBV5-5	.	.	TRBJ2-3	TGTGCCAGCAGCGGGGACATTTCGCTCACAGATACGCAGTATTTT	CASSGDISLTDTQYF
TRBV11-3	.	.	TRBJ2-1	TGTGCCAGCAGCTCCAACTACTACAATGAGCAGTTCTTC	CASSSNYYNEQFF
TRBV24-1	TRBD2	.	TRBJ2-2	TGTGCCACCAGCACCGGGGGGGGCCCAAAGACCGGGGAGCTGTTTTTT	CATSTGGGPKTGELFF
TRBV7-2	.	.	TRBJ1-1	TGTGCCAGCAGCTTACGTAGCGGCGGGGTAACTGAAGCTTTCTTT	CASSLRSGGVTEAFF
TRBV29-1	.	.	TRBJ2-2	TGCAGCGTTGTCAGGGGTAACACCGGGGAGCTGTTTTTT	CSVVRGNTGELFF
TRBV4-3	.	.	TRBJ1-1	TGCGCCAGCAGCCAAGATGCTCGGTTTACTGAAGCTTTCTTT	CASSQDARFTEAFF
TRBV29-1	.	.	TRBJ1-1	TGCAGCGTTGGTCGGGGTAGCCCTGAAGCTTTCTTT	CSVGRGSPEAFF
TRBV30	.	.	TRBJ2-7	TGTGCCTGGAGTGTACGCGACGGAGGAGTGGGCTACGAGCAGTACTTC	CAWSVRDGGVGYEQYF
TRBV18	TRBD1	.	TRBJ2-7	TGTGCCAGCTCCCCACCGGGCGCCCGGACAGGGTTCCACGAGCAGTACTTC	CASSPPGARTGFHEQYF
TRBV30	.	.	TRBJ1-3	TGTGCCTGGAGTGAGTTACGTCAAACGGCTGGAAACACCATATATTTT	CAWSELRQTAGNTIYF
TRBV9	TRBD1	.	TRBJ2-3	TGTGCCAGCAGCGTCACCGGGACAGGGGCCGATACGCAGTATTTT	CASSVTGTGADTQYF
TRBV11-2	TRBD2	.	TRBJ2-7	TGTGCCAGCAGCTTATCCCTAGCGGGGGGGCGGGATGAGCAGTATTTC	CASSLSLAGGRDEQYF
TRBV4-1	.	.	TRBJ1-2	TGCGCCAGCAATCATAAGATCGGAGGCTATGGCTACACCTTC	CASNHKIGGYGYTF
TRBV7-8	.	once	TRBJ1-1	TGTGCCAGCAGCTTAGGGGCTGAACAGGGAGCTTTCTTT	CASSLGAEQGAFF
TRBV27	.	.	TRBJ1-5	TGTGCCAGCAGTACGACAGGCAATGATCAGCCCCAGCATTTT	CASSTTGNDQPQHF
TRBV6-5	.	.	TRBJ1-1	TGTGCCAGCAGTTACTCTGGAGCCGCCTCGAACACTGAAGCTTTCTTT	CASSYSGAASNTEAFF
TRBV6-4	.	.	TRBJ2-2	TGTGCCAGAATTTCGAGGACAGATAACACCGGGGAGCTGTTTTTT	CARISRTDNTGELFF
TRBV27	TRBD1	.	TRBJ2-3	TGTGCCAGCAGTTCCGGGACAGTAAGTGCAGATACGCAGTATTTT	CASSSGTVSADTQYF
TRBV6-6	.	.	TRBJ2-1	TGTGCCAGCAGGCCCCTCCAGGGTAGCAATGAGCAGTTCTTC	CASRPLQGSNEQFF
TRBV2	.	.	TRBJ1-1	TGTGCCAGCAACCCGGATCGGGGAGAAGCTTTCTTT	CASNPDRGEAFF
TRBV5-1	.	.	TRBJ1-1	TGCGCCAGCAGCTTGGTGTGGGGGCGAGTGGACACTGAAGCTTTCTTT	CASSLVWGRVDTEAFF